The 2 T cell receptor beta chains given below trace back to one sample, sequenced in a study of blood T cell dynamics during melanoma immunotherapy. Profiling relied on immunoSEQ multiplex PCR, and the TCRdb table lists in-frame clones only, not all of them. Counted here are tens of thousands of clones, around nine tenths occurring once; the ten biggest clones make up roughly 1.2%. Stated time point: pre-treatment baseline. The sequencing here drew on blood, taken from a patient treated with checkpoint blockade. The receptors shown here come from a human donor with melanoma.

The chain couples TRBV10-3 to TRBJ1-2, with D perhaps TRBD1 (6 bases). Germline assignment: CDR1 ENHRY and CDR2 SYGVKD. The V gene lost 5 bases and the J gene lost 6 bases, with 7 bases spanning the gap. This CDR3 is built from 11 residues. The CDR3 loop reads CAISKGDGYTF. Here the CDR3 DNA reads TGTGCCATCAGTAAGGGGGATGGCTACACCTTC.

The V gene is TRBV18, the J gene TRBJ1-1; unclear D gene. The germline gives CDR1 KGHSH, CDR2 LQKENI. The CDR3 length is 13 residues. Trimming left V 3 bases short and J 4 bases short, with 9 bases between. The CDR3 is CASSPMGGTEAFF. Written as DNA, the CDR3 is TGTGCCAGCTCACCGATGGGTGGCACTGAAGCTTTCTTT.